Reported below is one T cell receptor (beta chain). Its target is not known. These data come from a study of tumor-infiltrating lymphocytes in localized non-small cell lung cancer. Study information: From each patient, both tumor and uninvolved lung, non-adjacent to tumor, were sampled.

The CDR3 spans 16 residues. Germline V gene lookup returns CDR1 SEHNR and CDR2 FQNEAQ (reference sequence). Trimming took 2 bases from V and 5 from J, leaving 18 bases between them. Study-wide results and caveats: Technical variation could not be separated from intratumor heterogeneity here. Compared with uninvolved lung, tumors showed higher T cell infiltration by TCRbeta sequencing.

Here immunoSEQ multiplex PCR was the method, and the copy in TCRdb shows in-frame clones only, minus some. The sample yields roughly 7,000 clones, about 79% seen once. This TCR was sampled from a human donor with non-small cell lung cancer. The sequencing input was uninvolved lung tissue not adjacent to the tumor. The V gene is TRBV7-9, the J gene TRBJ2-5; either TRBD1 or TRBD2 may fit D (5 bases each). The CDR3 sequence: CASSLISWGNSETQYF. Here the CDR3 DNA reads TGTGCCAGCAGCTTAATCTCCTGGGGGAACTCGGAGACCCAGTACTTC.